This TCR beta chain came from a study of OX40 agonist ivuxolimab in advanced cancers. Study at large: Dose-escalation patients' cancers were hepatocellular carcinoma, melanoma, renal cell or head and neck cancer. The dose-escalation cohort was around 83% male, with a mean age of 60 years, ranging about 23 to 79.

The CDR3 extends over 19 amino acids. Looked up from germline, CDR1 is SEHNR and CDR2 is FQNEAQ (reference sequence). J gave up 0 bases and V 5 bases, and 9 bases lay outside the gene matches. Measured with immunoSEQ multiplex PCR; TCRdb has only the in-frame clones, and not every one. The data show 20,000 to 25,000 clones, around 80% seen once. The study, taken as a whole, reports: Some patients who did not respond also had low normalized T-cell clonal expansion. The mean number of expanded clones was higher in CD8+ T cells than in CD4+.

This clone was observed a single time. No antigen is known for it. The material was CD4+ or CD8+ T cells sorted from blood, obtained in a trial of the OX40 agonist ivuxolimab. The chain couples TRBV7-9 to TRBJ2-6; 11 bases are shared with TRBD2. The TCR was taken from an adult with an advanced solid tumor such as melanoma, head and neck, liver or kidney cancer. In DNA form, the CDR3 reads TGTGCCAGCAGCGGCCCGACTAGCGGGATAGTCTCTGGGGCCAACGTCCTGACTTTC. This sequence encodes CASSGPTSGIVSGANVLTF.